This T cell receptor beta chain was captured in a study of blood T cell repertoires in COVID-19. Study context: Sites in the United States, Italy and Spain provided acute and convalescent COVID-19 samples. The cDNA or gDNA used as material had been derived from T cells, B-cell-depleted T cells, or PBMCs.

Libraries were prepared by immunoSEQ multiplex PCR; TCRdb keeps only in-frame clonotypes and omits some of them. The profile shows tens of thousands of clones, approximately 90% of them singletons. Germline values: CDR1 MGHRA, CDR2 YSYEKL. The CDR3 spans 16 residues. V was cut by 4 bases and J by 0 bases, with 13 bases left in between. The clonotype was recovered from a male donor with acute or convalescent COVID-19. This chain uses TRBV4-1 with TRBJ2-1; a possible D gene is TRBD2 (6 bases). Sequencing used peripheral blood. The CDR3 bases are TGCGCCAGCAGCCTAGGCGGGGTTAGCTCCTACAATGAGCAGTTCTTC. Translated, it gives CASSLGGVSSYNEQFF.